The 29 T cell receptor beta chains below come from one sample, sequenced in a study of T cells after yellow fever vaccination. TCRdb used MiXCR to reprocess the 5' RACE reads, holding one entry per CDR3 protein. The table shows about 240,000 distinct CDR3 sequences, with about 7.1% occurring only once. The sample here was CD4+ T cells sorted from PBMCs, taken 15 days after the yellow fever booster vaccination. Receptors originate from a man aged 30-40 years who received the YFV17D yellow fever vaccine.

The chain recombines TRBV6-5 with TRBJ2-2; D unclear. This CDR3 has 16 amino acids. V lost 0 bases and J 0 bases, leaving 8 bases between the germline ends. The germline gives CDR1 MNHEY, CDR2 SVGAGI. The CDR3 nucleotides read TGTGCCAGCAGTTACTCTCGCCGGACGAACACCGGGGAGCTGTTTTTT. Encoded protein: CASSYSRRTNTGELFF.

This clonotype occurred many times. The J gene is TRBJ2-5, the V gene TRBV12-3 or TRBV12-4, with 10 bases identical to TRBD2. The CDR3 consists of 14 residues. V gave up 2 bases and J gave up 3 bases; unmatched junction bases: 0. In DNA, the CDR3 is TGTGCCAGCAGTTTAAGCGGGGGGGAAGAGACCCAGTACTTC. Encoded protein: CASSLSGGEETQYF.

This clonotype was picked up many times. The chain carries TRBV7-2 and TRBJ2-1, with TRBD2 as a possible D gene (7 bases). With 0 bases removed from V and 9 bases from J, the gap between germline ends came to 15 bases. This CDR3 spans 15 amino acids. CDR1 is SGHTA, CDR2 FQGNSA, per germline. CDR3 loop: CASSLALGGGSEQFF. In DNA, the CDR3 is TGTGCCAGCAGCTTAGCGTTGGGAGGGGGGAGTGAGCAGTTCTTC.

The chain uses TRBV21-1 and TRBJ2-7; TRBD1 reflects the table's D call only, with no check against the DNA. TRBV21-1 is listed as a pseudogene. CDR3 length equals 14 residues. The CDR3 loop reads CASSKHGQGYEQYF. DNA of the CDR3: TGTGCCAGCAGCAAACATGGGCAGGGCTACGAGCAGTACTTC.

In this sample, this clonotype turned up a few times. V usage is TRBV12-3 or TRBV12-4 and J usage is TRBJ2-7; maybe TRBD1 (6 bases). V was shortened by 6 bases and J by 10 bases, with 16 bases between the two germline ends. The CDR3 runs to 12 residues. For the CDR3, the DNA is TGTGCCAGCAGCCTGACCACGACAGGCCAGTACTTC. As protein: CASSLTTTGQYF.

This clonotype was detected a few times. The chain couples TRBV6-5 to TRBJ2-7, with 8 bases aligning to TRBD2. In germline, CDR1 is MNHEY, CDR2 SVGAGI. Losses at the gene ends were 0 bases for V and 3 bases for J; bases not matched to a gene: 4. This CDR3 is 15 amino acids long. CDR3 sequence: CASSYSGGGYYEQYF. CDR3 nucleotides: TGTGCCAGCAGTTACTCCGGGGGGGGGTACTACGAGCAGTACTTC.

The chain carries TRBV5-4 and TRBJ1-1, with D possibly matching TRBD1 (5 bases). V was shortened by 0 bases and J by 2 bases, with 8 bases between the two germline ends. Germline CDR1 and CDR2: SGHNT and YYREEE (reference sequence). The CDR3 consists of 14 residues. CDR3 protein: CASSLVGPNTEAFF. As DNA, the CDR3 is TGTGCCAGCAGCTTGGTGGGGCCTAACACTGAAGCTTTCTTT.

This clonotype was seen many times. This sequence joins TRBV29-1 and TRBJ2-5; D is perhaps TRBD1 (6 bases). Germline CDR1 is SQVTM and CDR2 is ANQGSEA. The CDR3 spans 12 residues. Trimming pared 6 bases from V and 2 bases from J, leaving 10 bases between. CDR3 loop: CSVHGQQETQYF. DNA of the CDR3: TGCAGCGTCCATGGACAGCAAGAGACCCAGTACTTC.

This clonotype was picked up a small number of times. The chain uses TRBV2 and TRBJ1-2; 12 nucleotides agree with TRBD1. Germline lookup yields CDR1 SNHLY and CDR2 FYNNEI. The CDR3 loop spans 14 amino acids. The J segment lost 8 bases and the V segment lost 6 bases, leaving 7 bases of the junction unmatched. The DNA for the CDR3 is TGTGCCAGCAGCCGGGACAGGGGGCGAGAAGGCTACACCTTC. Its protein product is CASSRDRGREGYTF.

This clonotype was recorded many times. The CDR3 protein is CASSSSGTAYEQYF. The CDR3 DNA follows: TGCGCCAGCAGCTCTTCCGGGACTGCCTACGAGCAGTACTTC. The J gene is TRBJ2-7, the V gene TRBV5-1, with D maybe TRBD2 (6 bases). Looked up from germline, CDR1 is SGHRS and CDR2 is YFSETQ. The CDR3 runs to 14 residues. Trimming left V 3 bases short and J 2 bases short, with 12 bases between.

This clonotype was picked up many times. V gene TRBV3-1 combines with J gene TRBJ2-7; 7 nucleotides line up with TRBD1. CDR3 size: 15 residues. The junction had 10 bases not matched to a gene; V was cut back by 1 base and J by 7 bases. Per the germline V gene, CDR1 is LGHDT and CDR2 is YNNKEL (reference sequence). The CDR3 DNA sequence: TGTGCCAGCAGCCAAGCTTCACACAGGGGTGGAGAGCAGTACTTC. Translation gives CASSQASHRGGEQYF.

This clonotype was observed at least ten times. The chain carries TRBV20-1 and TRBJ1-6, with D possibly matching TRBD1 (5 bases). This CDR3 region has 17 residues. V lost 3 bases, J lost 7 bases, and 22 bases lay in between. Germline V gives CDR1 DFQATT, CDR2 SNEGSKA (reference sequence). The CDR3: CSASPIRTTGRNSPLHF. The CDR3, as DNA: TGCAGTGCTAGCCCCATCCGCACTACAGGAAGAAATTCACCCCTCCACTTT.

This clonotype was seen ten or more times. The rearrangement links TRBV10-2 to TRBJ2-4; D is unresolved. Germline CDR1 is WSHSY and CDR2 is SAAADI. The CDR3 has 15 amino acids. V was cut by 7 bases and J by 0 bases, with 13 bases left in between. The CDR3 nucleotides are TGCGCCAGCACAGACAAGACCTCAGCCAAAAACATTCAGTACTTC. Translated: CASTDKTSAKNIQYF.

This clonotype appeared many times. The chain's CDR3 is CAWSLGATNEKLFF. The CDR3 nucleotides are TGTGCCTGGAGTTTGGGGGCAACTAATGAAAAACTGTTTTTT. The rearrangement joins TRBV30 to TRBJ1-4; a weak D match, TRBD1 (5 bases). The CDR3 is 14 residues long. V lost 2 bases, J lost 0 bases, and 7 bases lay in between. Germline V gene data show CDR1 as GTSNPN and CDR2 as SVGIG (reference sequence).

V gene TRBV3-1 combines with J gene TRBJ2-7; D is perhaps TRBD2 (6 bases). This CDR3 has 14 amino acids. Germline V gene data show CDR1 as LGHDT and CDR2 as YNNKEL (reference sequence). Trimming took 2 bases from V and 4 from J, leaving 12 bases between them. The CDR3, as DNA: TGTGCCAGCAGCCAAAGCACTAGCAGGTACGAGCAGTACTTC. Translating it yields CASSQSTSRYEQYF.

Notes on this clonotype: Given a much more abundant clone one base away, this may be a read error. The chain joins TRBV7-3 to TRBJ2-7; TRBD2 aligns across 7 bases. The ends lost 2 bases at V and 8 bases at J; junction bases unmatched: 6. The V gene's germline CDR1 is SGHTA and CDR2 FQGTGA. The CDR3 is made up of 13 amino acids. CDR3 in DNA: TGTGCCAGCAGCTTAGCGGGAGAAGGCAAGCAGTACTTC. Translation: CASSLAGEGKQYF. The full variable domain, with the rest looked up from reference TRBV7-3 and TRBJ2-7, is GAGVSQTPSNKVTEKGKYVELRCDPISGHTALYWYRQSLGQGPEFLIYFQGTGAADDSGLPNDRFFAVRPEGSVSTLKIQRTERGDSAVYLCASSLAGEGKQYFGPGTRLTVT.

This clonotype was observed many times. This chain's CDR3 is CASSWAGGETQYF. CDR3 DNA sequence: TGCGCCAGCAGCTGGGCCGGCGGGGAGACCCAGTACTTC. The genes are TRBV5-1 and TRBJ2-5; a weak D match, TRBD2 (5 bases). Germline V gene sequence: CDR1 SGHRS, CDR2 YFSETQ. This CDR3 is 13 amino acids long. V lost 3 bases and J lost 5, with 11 bases in between.

This clonotype was seen repeatedly, ten times or more. A read error may produce the germline difference seen at one junction end. The chain has TRBV5-5 and TRBJ2-5, with D tentatively TRBD1 or TRBD2 (5 bases each). The CDR3 sequence is 13 residues long. Germline V gives CDR1 SGHKS, CDR2 YYEKEE (reference sequence). The CDR3 region has the DNA TGTGCCAGCAGTTTGGGCAGGGAGGAGACCCAGTACTTC. Protein sequence: CASSLGREETQYF.

This clonotype was detected a few times. V is TRBV5-5 and J is TRBJ2-1; 7 nucleotides align to TRBD2. The CDR3 is 16 residues long. Germline-derived CDR1 and CDR2 are SGHKS and YYEKEE (reference sequence). Trimming at V came to 0 bases and at J to 0 bases, leaving 3 bases not matched to a gene. CDR3 DNA sequence: TGTGCCAGCAGCTTGGGTCTAGCGGCCTCCTACAATGAGCAGTTCTTC. Its translation: CASSLGLAASYNEQFF.

This clonotype was observed a handful of times. This chain connects TRBV2 to TRBJ2-5; 11 nucleotides line up with TRBD2. V lost 5 bases to trimming and J lost 4 bases; unmatched junction nucleotides: 12. Germline V gene lookup returns CDR1 SNHLY and CDR2 FYNNEI. This CDR3 region has 17 residues. The CDR3, as DNA: TGTGCCAGCAGTCTAACGCGCCGGCTAGCGGGAGGAGAGACCCAGTACTTC. Residues: CASSLTRRLAGGETQYF.

This chain links TRBV19 with TRBJ2-6, with D uncertain. In germline, CDR1 is LNHDA, CDR2 SQIVND (reference sequence). The CDR3 totals 15 residues. V was clipped by 5 bases and J by 1 base, with 9 bases between them. CDR3 sequence reads: CASSLQESGANVLTF. The CDR3 DNA is TGTGCCAGTAGTCTTCAAGAGTCTGGGGCCAACGTCCTGACTTTC.

This clonotype was seen ten or more times. J is TRBJ2-5 and V is TRBV7-2; D not certain. The CDR3 sequence is 14 residues long. Trimming removed 3 bases from V and 3 bases from J, with 11 bases in between. Germline lookup yields CDR1 SGHTA and CDR2 FQGNSA. The CDR3 protein is CASSFTMGKETQYF. The CDR3 nucleotides are TGTGCCAGCAGCTTCACAATGGGGAAAGAGACCCAGTACTTC.

This clonotype has ten or more counts. The chain employs TRBV20-1 and TRBJ1-5; 8 bases are a match to TRBD1. The CDR3 runs 14 residues. V gave up 6 bases and J gave up 5 bases; unmatched junction bases: 9. Germline V lookup: CDR1 DFQATT, CDR2 SNEGSKA (reference sequence). The CDR3, as DNA: TGCAGTGCACTTGACAGGGGCCGAGATCAGCCCCAGCATTTT. Its protein is CSALDRGRDQPQHF.

This clonotype was seen only a few times. The chain has TRBV5-1 and TRBJ1-2, with unresolved D. Germline CDR1 and CDR2: SGHRS and YFSETQ. CDR3 length: 12 residues. Trimming pared 4 bases from V and 3 bases from J, leaving 7 bases between. The CDR3 region has the DNA TGCGCCAGCAGCGTGCAGGACTATGGCTACACCTTC. It specifies CASSVQDYGYTF.

The chain recombines TRBV7-2 with TRBJ2-1; TRBD1 matches 7 bases. Germline V gene lookup returns CDR1 SGHTA and CDR2 FQGNSA. J was trimmed by 3 bases and V by 5 bases; bases with no gene match: 7. This CDR3 region has 15 residues. The DNA of the CDR3 is TGTGCCAGCAGCCTCTCGACAGGGATCTACAATGAGCAGTTCTTC. Protein: CASSLSTGIYNEQFF.

This clonotype showed up many times. The chain links TRBV3-1 to TRBJ2-7; the D is unclear. Germline V gene data show CDR1 as LGHDT and CDR2 as YNNKEL (reference sequence). This CDR3 is built from 13 residues. Between the trimmed V and J ends, which lost 1 base and 7 bases, there was a span of 11 bases. CDR3 in DNA: TGTGCCAGCAGCCAAGGCACTGCTGGGGAGCAGTACTTC. Its translation is CASSQGTAGEQYF.

The rearrangement links TRBV9 to TRBJ2-4; 12 positions match TRBD2. The V gene end was trimmed by 4 bases and the J gene end by 5 bases; junction bases not matched to a gene: 10. Germline values: CDR1 SGDLS, CDR2 YYNGEE. This CDR3 spans 17 amino acids. The CDR3 here is CASSPRLAGDLENIQYF. CDR3 sequence (DNA): TGTGCCAGCAGCCCGAGACTAGCGGGAGACCTGGAAAACATTCAGTACTTC.

This clonotype has ten or more counts. This chain joins TRBV24-1 and TRBJ2-5; D remains ambiguous. V lost 4 bases and J 7 bases, leaving 9 bases between the germline ends. The CDR3 has 12 residues. The V gene's germline CDR1 is KGHDR and CDR2 SFDVKD. The CDR3 sequence is CATSDRLGTQYF. The CDR3 bases are TGTGCCACCAGTGACCGTCTCGGGACCCAGTACTTC.

There are a few counts of this clonotype. The chain couples TRBV24-1 to TRBJ2-3; D perhaps matches TRBD1 (6 bases). Trimming cost V 0 bases and J 3 bases, with 9 bases left between them. There are 15 residues in the CDR3. The germline gives CDR1 KGHDR, CDR2 SFDVKD. CDR3 DNA: TGTGCCACCAGTGATTTGGGAACAGGGACAGATACGCAGTATTTT. Protein: CATSDLGTGTDTQYF.